This T cell receptor beta chain was recorded in a study of T cells in tuberculosis. Study information: IGRA-negative adolescents, IGRA-positive adolescents with latent tuberculosis and adults with active tuberculosis formed this South African cohort.

Unsorted cryopreserved PBMC were sequenced, averaging roughly 99,000 T cells per clinical donor. With respect to this clone: What it binds is not known.

Only in-frame clones appear in the TCRdb table, and some are missing; sequencing was by immunoSEQ multiplex PCR. The table records roughly 45,000 clones, approximately 94% of them present only once. CDR3 size: 19 residues. Trimming cost V 3 bases and J 4 bases, with 27 bases left between them. CDR1 is SNHLY and CDR2 is FYNNEI in the germline V gene. Points from the study as a whole: Active tuberculosis alpha repertoires lay closer to GMM-specific TCRs than controls'.

V is TRBV2 and J is TRBJ1-1, with D perhaps matching TRBD1 (6 bases). The clonotype was recovered from a donor aged 10-30 years with latent tuberculosis or without tuberculosis infection. Some clones in this sample may be carry-over from other donors' samples. The sample consisted of PBMCs. The CDR3 sequence: CASSDSVSGAVGGGTEAFF. The CDR3 coding sequence is TGTGCCAGCAGTGATAGTGTTTCAGGGGCGGTTGGAGGTGGCACTGAAGCTTTCTTT.